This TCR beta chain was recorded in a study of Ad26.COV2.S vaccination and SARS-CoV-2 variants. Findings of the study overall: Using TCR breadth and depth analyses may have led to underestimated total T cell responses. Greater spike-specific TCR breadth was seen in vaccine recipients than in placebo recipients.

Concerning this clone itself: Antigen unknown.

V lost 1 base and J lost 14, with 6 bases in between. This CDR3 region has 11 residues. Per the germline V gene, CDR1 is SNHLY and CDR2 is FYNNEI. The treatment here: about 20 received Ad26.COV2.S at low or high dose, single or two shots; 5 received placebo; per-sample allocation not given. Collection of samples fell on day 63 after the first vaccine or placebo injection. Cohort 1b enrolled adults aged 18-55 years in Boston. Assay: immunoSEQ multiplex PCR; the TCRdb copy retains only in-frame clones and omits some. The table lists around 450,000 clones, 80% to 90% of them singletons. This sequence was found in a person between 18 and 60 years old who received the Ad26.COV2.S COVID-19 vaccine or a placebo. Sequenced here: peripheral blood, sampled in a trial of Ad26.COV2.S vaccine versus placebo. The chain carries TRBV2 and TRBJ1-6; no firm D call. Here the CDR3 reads CASSEGATLHF. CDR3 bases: TGTGCCAGCAGTGAAGGCGCAACCCTCCACTTT.